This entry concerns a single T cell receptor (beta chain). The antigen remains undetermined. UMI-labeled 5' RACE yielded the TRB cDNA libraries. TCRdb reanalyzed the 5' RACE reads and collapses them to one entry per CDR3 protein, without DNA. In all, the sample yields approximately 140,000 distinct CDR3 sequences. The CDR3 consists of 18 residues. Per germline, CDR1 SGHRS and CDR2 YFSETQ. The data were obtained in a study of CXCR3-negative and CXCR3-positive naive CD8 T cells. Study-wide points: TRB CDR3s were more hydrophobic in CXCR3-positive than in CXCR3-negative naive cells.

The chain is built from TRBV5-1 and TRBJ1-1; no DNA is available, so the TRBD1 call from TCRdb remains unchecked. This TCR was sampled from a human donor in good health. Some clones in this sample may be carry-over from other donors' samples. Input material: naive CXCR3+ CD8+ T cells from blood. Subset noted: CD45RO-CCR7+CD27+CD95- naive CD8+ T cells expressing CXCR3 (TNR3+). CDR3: CASSVLGTGVTVNTEAFF.